This entry describes one T cell receptor beta chain. Its antigen is not known. Germline assignment: CDR1 KGHSH and CDR2 LQKENI. V lost 5 bases and J lost 2; bases outside the gene matches: 9. This CDR3 has 15 amino acids. The data are from a study of T cell repertoires in cytomegalovirus infection. Study details: Newly reported HLA-C-restricted and thoroughly characterized HLA-B-restricted CMV epitopes were employed. Carrying CMV and the relevant HLA type showed in public TCR beta signatures. Study-level results: The ex vivo response showed dominance by HLA-C-restricted CMV-specific TCR beta clonotypes. People with CMV and the relevant HLA were identified by cumulative public TCR beta family frequency.

One entry per CDR3 protein, called by TCRdb with MiXCR from the reads. The sample consists of approximately 910,000 distinct CDR3 sequences, around 32% of them appearing once. Specimen: cultured CD8+ T cells from PBMCs, collected from culture after CMV antigen stimulation. This sequence was found in a human donor in good health (CMV status not recorded). Some clones in this sample may be carry-over from other donors' samples. This chain uses TRBV18 with TRBJ2-7, with 7 positions matching TRBD1. The CDR3, as DNA: TGTGCCAGCTCATACCCAGGGGGTAAGACCTACGAGCAGTACTTC. It encodes CASSYPGGKTYEQYF.